This paragraph covers one T cell receptor beta chain sequence. In this sample, this clone turned up a few times. Which antigen it targets is not known. The input lacks base qualities; no much larger clone sits a single base away. The immunoSEQ Assay, a bias-controlled multiplex PCR, was used to amplify TCRbeta CDR3 regions from genomic DNA. Regarding the original processing steps: Nucleated cell counts per sample were estimated from amplification of reference gene primers within the assay. To quantify the absolute abundance of each unique TCRbeta CDR3 rearrangement, sequence reads were collapsed and filtered. For each sample, productive Simpson clonality was calculated by taking the square root of Simpson's diversity index across productive rearrangements. TCRdb limited this immuneACCESS table to in-frame rearrangements with V and J called. A share of clones is missing; checked studies link under half to unresolved V genes, and the rest is unexplained. V and J calls plus clone size are reproduced from that table; the DNA served to infer D and trimming. Present in this sample are tens of thousands of clones, approximately 85% of which were seen just once. Approximately 3% of the sample goes to the ten largest clones.

There are 12 amino acids in the CDR3, from cysteine to phenylalanine inclusive. CDR3 DNA is the only sequence kept; it has 36 bases, read in frame from the first base. Sequences ENHRY (CDR1) and SYGVKD (CDR2) are obtained from the germline V gene. V is cut by 8 bases and J by 3 bases, and the space between the germline ends is 10 bases. The sample belongs to a study of blood T cell repertoires in COVID-19 (dated by TCRdb to the early 2020s). For context, the study as a whole: Samples from collaborators originated in the United States, Italy and Spain and spanned both the acute and convalescent phases of COVID-19. The material from the prospective study consisted of cDNA or gDNA derived from T cells, B-cell-depleted T cells, or PBMCs. Subjects who had been exposed to COVID-19, were actively infected with it, or had recovered from it provided the deeply sampled blood TCRbeta repertoires that made up the dataset. A freely available public database, intended as a resource for researchers studying the immune response to SARS-CoV-2, is where the repertoires were released. The samples were drawn from the first 160 participants of the ongoing ImmuneRACE study and from some 1,300 subjects provided by 6 global collaborators. Nearly every sample came with metadata listing a de-identified subject ID, COVID-19 status, age in years and sex. HLA class I and class II types, where available, came from metadata supplied by the sample provider rather than from assay-based typing. Study-wide findings and limitations: Clinical and demographic metadata were provided uncurated, with the amount varying by source and participant.

One collaborating source in Seattle enrolled patients while the patients were actively infected and followed the patients over time throughout the course of disease. The collaborating institutions used their own protocols to collect whole blood in K2EDTA tubes. For TCRbeta analysis, collaborators shipped samples in one of three forms: frozen whole blood, isolated PBMCs, or DNA extracted from either of those sample types. This clonotype was obtained from a woman older than 75 with COVID-19, enrolled during active disease. The rearrangement joined TRBV10-3 to TRBJ2-5; D gene: possibly TRBD2, on 6 matching bases. Source material: peripheral blood. The CDR3 loop reads CAISRGEETQYF. In nucleotide form, the sequence is TGTGCCATCTCACGCGGGGAAGAGACCCAGTACTTC.